Listed here is a single T cell receptor beta chain. The antigen is not known. The germline CDR1 and CDR2 sequences are MNHEY and SVGAGI. Trimming removed 2 bases at V and 5 bases at J, with 12 bases between. This CDR3 has 14 amino acids. This record comes from a study of beta chain features in type 1 diabetes. Overall study: Researchers looked at roughly 110 million sorted cells across all samples.

Expressed TCRB transcripts were sequenced because the isolated RNA had all been reverse transcribed beforehand. Sequenced by immunoSEQ multiplex PCR; TCRdb stores in-frame clones only, minus some. The table has some 700,000 clones, under 15% seen once. The study, taken as a whole, reports: Shortening of TCRB CDR3s, moderate but significant, appeared in all four CD4+ subsets of Type 1 diabetes patients.

Sequencing was performed on naive CD4+ T cells from blood. The V and J genes are TRBV6-5 and TRBJ2-5; tentatively, D is TRBD2 (6 bases). The TCR was taken from a man younger than 35 with type 1 diabetes. For the CDR3, the DNA is TGTGCCAGCAGTTACGTCCAGGAGGGCGAGACCCAGTACTTC. It translates to CASSYVQEGETQYF.